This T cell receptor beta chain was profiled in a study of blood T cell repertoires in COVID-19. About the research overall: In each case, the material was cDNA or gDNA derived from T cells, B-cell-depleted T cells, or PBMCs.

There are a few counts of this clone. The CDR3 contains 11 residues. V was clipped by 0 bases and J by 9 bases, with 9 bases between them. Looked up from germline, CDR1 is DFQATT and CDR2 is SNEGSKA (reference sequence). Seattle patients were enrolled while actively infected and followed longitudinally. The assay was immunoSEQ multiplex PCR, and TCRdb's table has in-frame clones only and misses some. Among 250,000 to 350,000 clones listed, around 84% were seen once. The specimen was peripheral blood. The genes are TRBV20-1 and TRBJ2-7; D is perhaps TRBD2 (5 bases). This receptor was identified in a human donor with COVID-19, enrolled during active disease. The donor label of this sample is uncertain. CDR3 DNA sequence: TGCAGTGCTAGAGATGGCCGGGGGCAGTACTTC. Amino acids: CSARDGRGQYF.